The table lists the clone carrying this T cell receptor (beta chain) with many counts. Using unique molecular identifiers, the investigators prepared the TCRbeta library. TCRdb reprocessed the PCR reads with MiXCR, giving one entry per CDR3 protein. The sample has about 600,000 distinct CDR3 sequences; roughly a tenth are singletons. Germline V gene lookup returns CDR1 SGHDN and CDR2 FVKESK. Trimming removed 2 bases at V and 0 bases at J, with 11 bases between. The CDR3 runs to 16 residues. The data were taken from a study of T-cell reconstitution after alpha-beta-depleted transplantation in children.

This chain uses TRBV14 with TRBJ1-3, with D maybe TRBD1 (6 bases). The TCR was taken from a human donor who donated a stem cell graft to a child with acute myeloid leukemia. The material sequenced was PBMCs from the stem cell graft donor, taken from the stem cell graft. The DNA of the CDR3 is TGTGCCAGCAGCCAACCCGGGACAAACTCTGGAAACACCATATATTTT. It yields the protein CASSQPGTNSGNTIYF. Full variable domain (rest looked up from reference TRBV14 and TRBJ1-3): EAGVTQFPSHSVIEKGQTVTLRCDPISGHDNLYWYRRVMGKEIKFLLHFVKESKQDESGMPNNRFLAERTGGTYSTLKVQPAELEDSGVYFCASSQPGTNSGNTIYFGEGSWLTVV.